The present TCR beta chain was sequenced within a study of beta chain features in type 1 diabetes. One heparinised blood draw averaging approximately 100 mL was given by each donor. A sort by CD45RO/CCR7/CD25/CD127/CD95/CD27 yielded CD4+ naive, central memory, regulatory and stem cell-like memory cells. The study's findings and limits: Researchers cautioned that cDNA sequencing could over-represent cells with high TCR expression. Shorter templates might be favored by PCR, equally in patients and controls. All four CD4+ subsets of Type 1 diabetes patients contained TCRB CDR3s that were moderately but significantly shorter.

Of note for this clone: As yet, its antigen is unknown.

Isolated RNA was reverse transcribed in full, so expressed TCRB transcripts were sequenced. Clones were sequenced by immunoSEQ multiplex PCR, and TCRdb holds only the in-frame ones, with some missing. This table holds 630,000 or so clones, about an eighth found once. The sample was naive CD4+ T cells from blood. The TCR was taken from a man aged 18-30 years with type 1 diabetes.

DNA for the CDR3: TGCGCCAGCGATGTCGCGGATACACACACAGATACGCAGTATTTT. Translation gives CASDVADTHTDTQYF. The chain is built from TRBV5-1 and TRBJ2-3; D gene unclear. The germline gives CDR1 SGHRS, CDR2 YFSETQ. V lost 7 bases and J lost 2, with 17 bases in between. The CDR3 covers 15 residues.